Listed below are T cell receptor beta chains from one sample, sequenced in a study of tumor and adjacent non-tumor tissue in lung cancer. MiXCR was run by TCRdb on the multiplex PCR reads, yielding one entry per CDR3 protein. The repertoire holds 70,000 to 90,000 distinct CDR3 sequences, with roughly 76% as singletons. The sample taken for sequencing was lung tumor tissue. The receptor set was obtained from a woman aged 45-65 years with non-small cell lung cancer. Both conserved end residues are part of each CDR3. The order of the fields is D gene, clone size, J gene, V gene, CDR3 DNA, CDR3 protein. The D gene is left open where the match is weak. Only part of the rows carry a size: once, few, many, or a class if the clone is expanded.

D gene: TRBD1; clone size: .; J gene: TRBJ2-7; V gene: TRBV20-1; CDR3 DNA: TGCAGTGCTTGTCGGCAGGGGGCTAAGAACGAGCAGTACTTC; CDR3 protein: CSACRQGAKNEQYF
D gene: .; clone size: .; J gene: TRBJ2-1; V gene: TRBV6-5; CDR3 DNA: TGTGCCTGCAATGTGAGGGCAGGCGGGCTTAGTGAGCAGTTCTTC; CDR3 protein: CACNVRAGGLSEQFF
D gene: .; clone size: .; J gene: TRBJ2-7; V gene: TRBV6-1; CDR3 DNA: TGTGCCAGTAATGGGGGGCTAGTCTCCTACGAGCAGTACTTC; CDR3 protein: CASNGGLVSYEQYF
D gene: .; clone size: .; J gene: TRBJ1-4; V gene: TRBV12-3/TRBV12-4; CDR3 DNA: TGTGCCAGCAGTCTGATGGGGTATTCGGATGAAAAACTGTTTTTT; CDR3 protein: CASSLMGYSDEKLFF
D gene: .; clone size: .; J gene: TRBJ2-1; V gene: TRBV6-2/TRBV6-3; CDR3 DNA: TGTGCCAGCGGCCGGCCAGGCCCCTACAATGAGCAGTTCTTC; CDR3 protein: CASGRPGPYNEQFF
D gene: TRBD1; clone size: .; J gene: TRBJ2-3; V gene: TRBV6-5; CDR3 DNA: TGTGCCAGCAGCCGGACAGGAAGGGAGACGGATACGCAGTATTTT; CDR3 protein: CASSRTGRETDTQYF
D gene: TRBD2; clone size: .; J gene: TRBJ2-3; V gene: TRBV4-1; CDR3 DNA: TGCGCCAGTAGCCAAGGCCCCCCTCCGGGACTAGGGACAGATACGCAGTATTTT; CDR3 protein: CASSQGPPPGLGTDTQYF
D gene: .; clone size: .; J gene: TRBJ1-1; V gene: TRBV29-1; CDR3 DNA: TGCAACGTTGGGGAGGGTCCGATGAACTCTGAAGCTTTCTTT; CDR3 protein: CNVGEGPMNSEAFF
D gene: TRBD2; clone size: .; J gene: TRBJ2-7; V gene: TRBV6-2/TRBV6-3; CDR3 DNA: TGTGCCAGCAGTTATGGTAGCGGGAGTGACAAGCAGTATTTC; CDR3 protein: CASSYGSGSDKQYF
D gene: TRBD1; clone size: .; J gene: TRBJ2-1; V gene: TRBV4-1; CDR3 DNA: TGCACTAGCAGCCAAGGGGGGACAGGGGTTGATGAGCAGTTCTTC; CDR3 protein: CTSSQGGTGVDEQFF
D gene: .; clone size: .; J gene: TRBJ2-7; V gene: TRBV20-1; CDR3 DNA: TGCAGTACTAGCCACGGGGCGAAGGAGCAGTACTTC; CDR3 protein: CSTSHGAKEQYF
D gene: .; clone size: .; J gene: TRBJ2-6; V gene: TRBV6-2/TRBV6-3; CDR3 DNA: TGTGCCAGCAACCCGGACAGCTCTGGGGCCAACGTCGTGACTTTC; CDR3 protein: CASNPDSSGANVVTF
D gene: TRBD1; clone size: .; J gene: TRBJ2-6; V gene: TRBV28; CDR3 DNA: TGTGCCAGCAGCCTTGGGACAGGGCGGCCTGGGGCCAACGTCTTGACTTTC; CDR3 protein: CASSLGTGRPGANVLTF
D gene: .; clone size: few; J gene: TRBJ2-2; V gene: TRBV11-2; CDR3 DNA: TGTGCTAGCAGCAAAAACTGGAACACCGGGGAGCTGTTCTTT; CDR3 protein: CASSKNWNTGELFF
D gene: TRBD2; clone size: once; J gene: TRBJ2-1; V gene: TRBV20-1; CDR3 DNA: TGTTGTGCGCCACAACTAGCGGGAGGGCTGAGCTCCTACAATAAGCAGTTCTTC; CDR3 protein: CCAPQLAGGLSSYNKQFF
D gene: .; clone size: once; J gene: TRBJ2-1; V gene: TRBV29-1; CDR3 DNA: TGCAGCGTTGAAGGGGCTAGCCCCCGCTCCTACAGTGAACAGTTCTTC; CDR3 protein: CSVEGASPRSYSEQFF
D gene: .; clone size: few; J gene: TRBJ2-7; V gene: TRBV20-1; CDR3 DNA: TGCACTGCTAGAGATTTTCGGCAGGGTGATTACGAGCAGTACTTC; CDR3 protein: CTARDFRQGDYEQYF
D gene: .; clone size: .; J gene: TRBJ2-3; V gene: TRBV6-4; CDR3 DNA: TGTACCAGCAGGGCTAGGGGCCACACAGATACGCAGTATTTT; CDR3 protein: CTSRARGHTDTQYF
D gene: TRBD2; clone size: many; J gene: TRBJ2-1; V gene: TRBV10-3; CDR3 DNA: TGTGCCATCAGTGAGGGGACTAGCAGGAGGAATGAGCAGTTCTTC; CDR3 protein: CAISEGTSRRNEQFF